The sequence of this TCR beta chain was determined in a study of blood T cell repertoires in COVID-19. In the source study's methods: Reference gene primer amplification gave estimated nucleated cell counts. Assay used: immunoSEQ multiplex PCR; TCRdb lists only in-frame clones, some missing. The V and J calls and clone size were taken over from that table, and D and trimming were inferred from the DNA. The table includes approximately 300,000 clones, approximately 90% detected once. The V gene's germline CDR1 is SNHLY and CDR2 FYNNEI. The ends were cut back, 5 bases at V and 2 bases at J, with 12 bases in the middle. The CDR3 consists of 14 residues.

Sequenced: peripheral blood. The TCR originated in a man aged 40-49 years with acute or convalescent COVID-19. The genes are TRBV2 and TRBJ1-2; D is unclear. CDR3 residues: CASSPGYPNYGYTF. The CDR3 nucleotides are TGTGCCAGCAGTCCGGGGTACCCGAACTATGGCTACACCTTC.